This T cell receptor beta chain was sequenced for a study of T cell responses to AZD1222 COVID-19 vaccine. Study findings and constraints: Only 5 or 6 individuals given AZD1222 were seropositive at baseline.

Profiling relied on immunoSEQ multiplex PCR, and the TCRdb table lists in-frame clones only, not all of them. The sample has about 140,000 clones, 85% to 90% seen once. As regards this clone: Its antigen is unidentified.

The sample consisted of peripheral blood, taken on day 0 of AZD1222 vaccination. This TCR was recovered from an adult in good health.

CDR3 DNA: TGTGCCAGCAGCTCCCGGGCGGGACAGGGAGTTAGGGGAAACACCATATATTTT. Translation gives CASSSRAGQGVRGNTIYF. J is TRBJ1-3 and V is TRBV11-2; TRBD1 matches 9 bases. This CDR3 is 18 amino acids long. Germline CDR1 is SGHAT and CDR2 is FQNNGV. V was clipped by 4 bases and J by 4 bases; unmatched bases: 14.